The clone carrying this T cell receptor beta chain was recorded at least ten times. Its antigen remains unknown. This sample stems from a study of spatial heterogeneity in lung cancer. Described time point: sample taken at primary tumor resection. Unsorted tumor, nontumor lung tissue or cryopreserved PBMC supplied the whole RNA. The ends were cut back, 4 bases at V and 1 base at J, with 7 bases in the middle. CDR1 and CDR2 from the germline V gene are SQVTM and ANQGSEA. The length of the CDR3 is 12 residues. Unique molecular identifiers, one per molecule, were present on every TCR cDNA molecule. TCRdb itself ran the 5' RACE reads through MiXCR, one entry per CDR3 protein. The sample lists 20,000 to 25,000 distinct CDR3 sequences, more than 2.5% seen once, with 7% to 8% in the top ten. Regarding the study as a whole: Within tumors, counts of expanded alpha and beta TCRs tracked tumor mutation counts.

This TCR derives from a male donor with early-stage non-small cell lung cancer. This chain uses TRBV29-1 with TRBJ1-1; D gene ambiguous. Sequences were derived from lung tumor tissue, sampled at surgery. The CDR3 loop is CSVAAANTEAFF. DNA of the CDR3: TGCAGCGTTGCGGCGGCGAACACTGAAGCTTTCTTT.